This is a list of T cell receptor beta chains from one sample in a study of T cell responses to AZD1222 COVID-19 vaccine. Generated by immunoSEQ multiplex PCR, the TCRdb table keeps only in-frame clones and is missing some. Among 150,000 to 200,000 clones listed, 85% to 95% were seen once. The specimen was peripheral blood, collected on day 0 of AZD1222 vaccination. These receptors were taken from an adult in good health. The CDR3 runs from the conserved cysteine through the conserved F or W. Size values are once, few and many counts, or a class for expanded clones, and some rows have none.

clone size,J gene,V gene,CDR3 protein
-,TRBJ1-3,TRBV7-2,CASSFQGTSGNTIYF
-,TRBJ1-1,TRBV4-3,CASSPLGQTRTEAFF
once,TRBJ1-2,TRBV5-1,CASSLSHGNYGYTF
once,TRBJ2-2,TRBV9,CASSPRDGDTGELFF
-,TRBJ2-7,TRBV27,CASSLLGGKTYEQYF
-,TRBJ2-5,TRBV24-1,CATEGEGETQYF
-,TRBJ2-1,TRBV7-2,CASSSSGPSYNEQFF
-,TRBJ1-1,TRBV10-2,CASSLGQGTTEAFF
once,TRBJ1-6,TRBV14,CASSQGNSYSPLHF
-,TRBJ2-1,TRBV15,CATLRGGQGYNEQFF
-,TRBJ2-1,TRBV24-1,CATSDPGQGLNEQFF
-,TRBJ2-2,TRBV28,CASSLGRPNTGELFF
-,TRBJ1-6,TRBV2,CASSDRGRGGYNSPLHF
-,TRBJ1-1,TRBV7-2,CASSLVAGDTEAFF
-,TRBJ2-1,TRBV6-5,CASSRDSNSYNEQFF
-,TRBJ1-1,TRBV11-2,CASRRGTGVMNTEAFF
-,TRBJ1-6,TRBV2,CASGPGKGDLSPLHF
-,TRBJ1-5,TRBV28,CASSPGQGDQPQHF
once,TRBJ1-1,TRBV9,CASSRRQGNTEAFF
-,TRBJ2-7,TRBV30,CAWSVGLTYEQYF
-,TRBJ1-6,TRBV4-1,CASSQHGTGYYNSPLHF
-,TRBJ2-1,TRBV5-1,CASSWTGPIEQFF
once,TRBJ1-5,TRBV6-5,CATRTGGGNQPQHF
-,TRBJ2-7,TRBV6-5,CASSRPDRGRQYF
-,TRBJ2-7,TRBV13,CASSFRLRGGYEQYF
once,TRBJ1-5,TRBV6-5,CASSLGVNQPQHF
-,TRBJ1-6,TRBV3-1/TRBV3-2,CASSQGVRRSSYNSPLHF
once,TRBJ2-3,TRBV7-3,CASSSGGTDTQYF
-,TRBJ1-1,TRBV28,CASWGPLGTEAFF
-,TRBJ1-2,TRBV6-5,CASRPAQGGYGYTF
-,TRBJ1-1,TRBV6-5,CASSYSIANTEAFF
-,TRBJ2-7,TRBV11-2,CASSRWTSGGARPHEQYF
-,TRBJ2-5,TRBV5-6,CASSLKYRGRKQETQYF
-,TRBJ2-5,TRBV6-5,CASTKPGQQETQYF
-,TRBJ2-7,TRBV24-1,CATSDSYEQYF
-,TRBJ2-3,TRBV9,CASSGQSSGVVTDTQYF
-,TRBJ1-2,TRBV4-1,CASSQLPGVGGGYTF
-,TRBJ1-1,TRBV19,CASSMSGIATEAFF
once,TRBJ1-6,TRBV7-8,CASSQTGTGAPLHF
-,TRBJ1-2,TRBV7-3,CASNGGAGGAGYGYTF